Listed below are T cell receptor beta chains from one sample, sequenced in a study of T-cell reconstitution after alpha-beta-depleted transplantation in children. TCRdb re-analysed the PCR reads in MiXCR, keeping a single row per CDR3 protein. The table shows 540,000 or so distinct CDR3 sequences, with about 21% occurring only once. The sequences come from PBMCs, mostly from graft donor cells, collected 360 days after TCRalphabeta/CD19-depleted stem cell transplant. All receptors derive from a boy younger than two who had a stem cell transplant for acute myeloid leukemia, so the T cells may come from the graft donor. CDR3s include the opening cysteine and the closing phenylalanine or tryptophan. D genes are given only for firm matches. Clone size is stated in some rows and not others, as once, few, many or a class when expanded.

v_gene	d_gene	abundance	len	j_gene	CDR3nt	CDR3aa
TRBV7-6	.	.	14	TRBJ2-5	TGTGCCAGCAGCCCCGGGACGTACCAAGAGACCCAGTACTTC	CASSPGTYQETQYF
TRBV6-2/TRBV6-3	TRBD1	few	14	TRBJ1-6	TGTGCTACTCACATGGACAGGGGCCTTTCACCCCTCCACTTT	CATHMDRGLSPLHF
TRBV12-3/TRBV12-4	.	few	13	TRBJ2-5	TGTGCCAGCAGTGCCACACTAAAGGGGACCCAGTACTTC	CASSATLKGTQYF
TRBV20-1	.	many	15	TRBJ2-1	TGCAGTGCTGAAGCCAGGGGAGGACCCTACAATGAGCAGTTCTTC	CSAEARGGPYNEQFF
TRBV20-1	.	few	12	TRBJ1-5	TGCAGTGCTTGGAGACGGGATCAGCCCCAGCATTTT	CSAWRRDQPQHF
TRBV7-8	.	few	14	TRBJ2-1	TGTGCCAGCAGCTTACGCGACGGAGGCGATGAGCAGTTCTTC	CASSLRDGGDEQFF
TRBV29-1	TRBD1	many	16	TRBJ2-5	TGCAGCGTTGAAGATCCCAGACAGGGCCTCCAAGAGACCCAGTACTTC	CSVEDPRQGLQETQYF
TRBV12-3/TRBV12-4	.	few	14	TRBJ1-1	TGTGCCAGCAGTTCCACGGTCGTTAACACTGAAGCTTTCTTT	CASSSTVVNTEAFF
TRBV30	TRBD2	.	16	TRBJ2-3	TGTGCCTGGAGTCTCGGGCTAGCGGGGAGCACAGATACGCAGTATTTT	CAWSLGLAGSTDTQYF
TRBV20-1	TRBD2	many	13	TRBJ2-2	TGCAGTGCAAGAGCGGGGGCCACCGGGGAGCTGTTTTTT	CSARAGATGELFF
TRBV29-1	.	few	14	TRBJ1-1	TGCAGCGTTGTGAGGGGGGCGCTGGACACTGAAGCTTTCTTT	CSVVRGALDTEAFF
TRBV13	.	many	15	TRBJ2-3	TGTGCCAGCAGCCCAACTAGGGACCTCACAGATACGCAGTATTTT	CASSPTRDLTDTQYF
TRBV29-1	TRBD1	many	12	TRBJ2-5	TGCAGCGGTTACAGGGGGCAAGAGACCCAGTACTTC	CSGYRGQETQYF
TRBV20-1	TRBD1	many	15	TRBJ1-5	TGCAGTGCTCTCGAACCGACAGGGGCGAATCAGCCCCAGCATTTT	CSALEPTGANQPQHF
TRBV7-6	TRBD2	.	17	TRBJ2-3	TGTGCCAGCAGCTTACCTGAGCGGGGGGCATCCACAGATACGCAGTATTTT	CASSLPERGASTDTQYF
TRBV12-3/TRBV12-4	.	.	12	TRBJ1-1	TGTGCCAGCAGTTTCGAGGCAGCCGAAGCTTTCTTT	CASSFEAAEAFF
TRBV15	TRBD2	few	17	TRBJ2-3	TGTGCCACCAGCAGAGGAGCGTCTAGCGGGGGGGCAGATACGCAGTATTTT	CATSRGASSGGADTQYF
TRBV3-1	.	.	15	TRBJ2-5	TGTGCCAGCAGCCCTTTTAAGGGGGGCGGAGAGACCCAGTACTTC	CASSPFKGGGETQYF
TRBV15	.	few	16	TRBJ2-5	TGTGCCACCAGCAGAGATCTTAGACTACCGCAAGAGGGCCAGTACTTC	CATSRDLRLPQEGQYF
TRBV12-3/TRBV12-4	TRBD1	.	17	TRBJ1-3	TGTGCCAGCAGTTCCCGGGGACAGGGCTACTCTGGAAACACCATATATTTT	CASSSRGQGYSGNTIYF
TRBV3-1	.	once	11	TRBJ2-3	TGTGCCAGCTGTGGGTTGGATACGCAGTATTTT	CASCGLDTQYF
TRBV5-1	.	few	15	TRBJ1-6	TGCGCCAGCAGCTTGGCTACGGGGCTTGGTTCACCCCTCCACTTT	CASSLATGLGSPLHF
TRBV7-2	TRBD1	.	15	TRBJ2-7	TGTGCCAGCAGCCAGGACAGGGTGAGGTTATACGAGCAGTACTTC	CASSQDRVRLYEQYF
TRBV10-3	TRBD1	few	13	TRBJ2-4	TGTGCCATCAGTGCGGGACAGGGGGACATTCAGTACTTC	CAISAGQGDIQYF
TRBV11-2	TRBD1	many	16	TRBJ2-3	TGTGCCAGCAGCTCCCGAAGGGGGCCGGAGACAGATACGCAGTATTTT	CASSSRRGPETDTQYF
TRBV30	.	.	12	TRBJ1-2	TGTGCCTGGAACGGCAGGGCCTATGGCTACACCTTC	CAWNGRAYGYTF
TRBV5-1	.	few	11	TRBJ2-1	TGCGCCAGCGGGCGGGGCAATGAGCAGTTCTTC	CASGRGNEQFF
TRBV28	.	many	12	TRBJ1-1	TGTGCCAGCAGTTTAAGGGCAGGAGAAGCTTTCTTT	CASSLRAGEAFF
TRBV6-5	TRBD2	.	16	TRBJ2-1	TGTGCCAGCAGTTACCCCAAAGCGGGGGGTCTCGGTGAGCAGTTCTTC	CASSYPKAGGLGEQFF
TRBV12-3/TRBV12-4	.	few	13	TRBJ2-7	TGTGCCAGCAGCCAAGGACCGATCTACGAGCAGTACTTC	CASSQGPIYEQYF
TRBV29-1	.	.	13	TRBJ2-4	TGCAGCGTCGCAGGGGTCCTTCAAAACATTCAGTACTTC	CSVAGVLQNIQYF
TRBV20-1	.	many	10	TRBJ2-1	TGCAGTGCTAGCCTGGATGAGCAGTTCTTC	CSASLDEQFF
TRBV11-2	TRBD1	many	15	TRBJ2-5	TGTGCCAGCAGCTCCCTGGACAGGGTCGAAGAGACCCAGTACTTC	CASSSLDRVEETQYF
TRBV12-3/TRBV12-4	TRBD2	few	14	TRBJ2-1	TGTGCCAGCGCGAGACTAGCGGTTTACAATGAGCAGTTCTTC	CASARLAVYNEQFF
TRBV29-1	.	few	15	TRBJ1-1	TGCAGCTCACGCCGTGGGGGAATGGGAGACACTGAAGCTTTCTTT	CSSRRGGMGDTEAFF
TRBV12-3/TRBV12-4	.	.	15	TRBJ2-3	TGTGCCAGCAGGCCATACTCGGGGGACGGCGATACGCAGTATTTT	CASRPYSGDGDTQYF
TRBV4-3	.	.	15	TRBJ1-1	TGCGCCAGCAGCCAAGACTCAGGGTCCGGCACTGAAGCTTTCTTT	CASSQDSGSGTEAFF
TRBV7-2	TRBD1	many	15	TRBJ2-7	TGTGCCAGCAGCTTAACGGACAGGGCGGCCTACGAGCAGTACTTC	CASSLTDRAAYEQYF
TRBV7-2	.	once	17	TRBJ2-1	TGTGCCAGCAGCTCTATGGCTAGGGGGAGGTGGGACAATGAGCAGTTCTTC	CASSSMARGRWDNEQFF
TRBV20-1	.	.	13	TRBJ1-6	TGCAGTGCTAGTGGCAGGCAACTCTCACCCCTCCACTTT	CSASGRQLSPLHF
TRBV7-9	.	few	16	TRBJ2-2	TGTGCCAGCAGACGTTCCCCCCGCAGGGACACCGGGGAGCTGTTTTTT	CASRRSPRRDTGELFF
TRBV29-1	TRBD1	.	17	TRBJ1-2	TGCAGCGTTCAGGCCCGGGACAGGGGTATAGTTGGGTATGGCTACACCTTC	CSVQARDRGIVGYGYTF
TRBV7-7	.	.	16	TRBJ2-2	TGTGCCAGCAGCCCGGGACAAAAGACGTACACCGGGGAGCTGTTTTTT	CASSPGQKTYTGELFF
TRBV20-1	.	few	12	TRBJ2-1	TGCAGTGCTAGGCACACGTACAATGAGCAGTTCTTC	CSARHTYNEQFF
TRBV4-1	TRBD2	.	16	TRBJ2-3	TGCGCCAGCAGCCGAGGAGGACTAGCGGGTATGGATACGCAGTATTTT	CASSRGGLAGMDTQYF
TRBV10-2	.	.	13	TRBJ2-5	TGCGCCAGCAGGGGGCTAGCCGTGGAGACCCAGTACTTC	CASRGLAVETQYF
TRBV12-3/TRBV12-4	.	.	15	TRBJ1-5	TGTGCCAGCAGTTTTTCCGGTTCTAGCAATCAGCCCCAGCATTTT	CASSFSGSSNQPQHF
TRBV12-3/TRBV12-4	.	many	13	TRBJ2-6	TGTGCCAGCAGTCGAATGGGGGCCAACGTCCTGACTTTC	CASSRMGANVLTF
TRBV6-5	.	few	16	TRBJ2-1	TGTGCCAGCAGTTACCGGCAGTGGAGCTCCTACAATGAGCAGTTCTTC	CASSYRQWSSYNEQFF
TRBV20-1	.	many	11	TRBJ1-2	TGCAGTGCTAGAGATCTCCGAGGCTACACCTTC	CSARDLRGYTF